These 28 T cell receptor beta chains were sequenced from one sample in a study of post-analysis software for immune sequencing data. Study-level points and caveats: TRBV5-6, TRBV5-1 and TRBV20-1 were among several TRBV segments more frequent in patients than controls.

Carried by the TCR beta cDNA libraries were unique molecular identifiers. Each CDR3 protein is one row after TCRdb ran MiXCR on the PCR reads. The data contain 380,000 or so distinct CDR3 sequences, less than 35% of them seen just once; the ten biggest clones take up 10% to 15%. The antigens these receptors bind are not known. Sample: blood. The receptors originated from a girl aged 5-17 years with multiple sclerosis.

This clonotype appeared a few times. The chain employs TRBV27 and TRBJ1-6, with D maybe TRBD1 (6 bases). The CDR3 is 16 residues long. Germline values: CDR1 MNHEY, CDR2 SMNVEV (reference sequence). V was shortened by 5 bases and J by 3 bases, with 14 bases between the two germline ends. The CDR3 protein is CASSQPGAFYNSPLHF. DNA for the CDR3: TGTGCCAGCAGTCAGCCAGGGGCATTCTATAATTCACCCCTCCACTTT.

As concerns this clonotype: A much larger clone differs from this one at a single base, so this may be a read error. This chain links TRBV4-2 with TRBJ2-7; TRBD2 matches 11 bases. The germline gives CDR1 LGHNA, CDR2 YNFKEQ. The CDR3 covers 16 residues. The CDR3 is CASNQGSGGANYEQYF. The DNA for the CDR3 is TGTGCCAGCAACCAAGGTAGCGGGGGGGCCAATTACGAGCAGTACTTC.

This rearrangement joins TRBV2 to TRBJ2-3; 10 nucleotides match TRBD1. The CDR3 covers 16 residues. V dropped 4 bases and J dropped 0; count of bases not matched to a gene: 4. In germline, CDR1 is SNHLY, CDR2 FYNNEI. Written as DNA, the CDR3 is TGTGCCAGCAGTGCAGGGACAGGGGTTAGCACAGATACGCAGTATTTT. It codes for CASSAGTGVSTDTQYF. The full variable domain, rest sourced from reference TRBV2 and TRBJ2-3, is EPEVTQTPSHQVTQMGQEVILRCVPISNHLYFYWYRQILGQKVEFLVSFYNNEISEKSEIFDDQFSVERPDGSNFTLKIRSTKLEDSAMYFCASSAGTGVSTDTQYFGPGTRLTVL.

This rearrangement joins TRBV4-1 to TRBJ1-5; possibly TRBD1 for D (5 bases). The CDR3 covers 14 residues. Germline V lookup: CDR1 MGHRA, CDR2 YSYEKL. The V end was cut by 8 bases, the J end by 5 bases, with 16 bases between. The CDR3 spells CASRGAGSDQPQHF. DNA of the CDR3: TGCGCCAGCCGAGGGGCAGGAAGCGATCAGCCCCAGCATTTT.

The V and J genes are TRBV20-1 and TRBJ2-4, with D perhaps assigned TRBD1 or TRBD2 (5 bases each). The end of the DNA aligns better with TRBJ2-7, so the J call may be wrong. Germline CDR1 and CDR2: DFQATT and SNEGSKA (reference sequence). The CDR3 runs 15 residues. CDR3 residues: CSASLIEGYSYEQYV. CDR3 sequence (DNA): TGCAGTGCTAGCCTCATCGAGGGGTACTCCTACGAGCAGTACGTC.

In its sample, this clonotype was seen many times. The chain joins TRBV20-1 to TRBJ1-6; D may be TRBD1 (6 bases). V was trimmed by 4 bases and J by 0 bases, leaving 16 bases between them. Germline loops: CDR1 DFQATT, CDR2 SNEGSKA (reference sequence). The CDR3 runs to 17 residues. This chain's CDR3 is CSATNRQDSSYNSPLHF. CDR3 in DNA: TGCAGTGCTACCAATCGACAGGATAGCTCCTATAATTCACCCCTCCACTTT.

This clonotype was detected a few times. The gene calls are TRBV7-9 and TRBJ1-2, with a tentative D call TRBD1 (5 bases). The ends were cut back, 5 bases at V and 2 bases at J, with 15 bases in the middle. Germline CDR1 is SEHNR and CDR2 is FQNEAQ (reference sequence). CDR3 size: 15 residues. This CDR3 reads CASSLPTAFNYGYTF. CDR3 bases: TGTGCCAGCAGCCTCCCGACAGCTTTCAACTATGGCTACACCTTC. The full variable domain, its missing parts supplied by reference TRBV7-9 and TRBJ1-2, is DTGVSQNPRHKITKRGQNVTFRCDPISEHNRLYWYRQTLGQGPEFLTYFQNEAQLEKSRLLSDRFSAERPKGSFSTLEIQRTEQGDSAMYLCASSLPTAFNYGYTFGSGTRLTVV.

This clonotype was seen repeatedly, ten times or more. A read error may account for a junction end that differs from germline. The J gene is TRBJ2-5, the V gene TRBV7-7; D is tentatively TRBD1 or TRBD2 (5 bases each). The germline V gene has CDR1 SSHAT and CDR2 FNYEAQ (reference sequence). The length of the CDR3 is 15 residues. CDR3: CASSSSWGGQETQYF. CDR3 nucleotide sequence: TGTGCTAGCAGCTCGAGCTGGGGCGGGCAAGAGACCCAGTACTTC.

V and J are TRBV7-2 and TRBJ2-5; D ambiguous. The CDR3 totals 16 residues. Per the germline V gene, CDR1 is SGHTA and CDR2 is FQGNSA. V lost 5 bases to trimming and J lost 1 base, with 17 bases between them. CDR3 amino acids: CASSLHGGLRQETQYF. The CDR3 DNA is TGTGCCAGCAGCCTTCACGGTGGGCTCCGCCAAGAGACCCAGTACTTC.

Concerning this clonotype itself: The junction departs from germline at one end; a sequencing error may be responsible. The chain employs TRBV7-7 and TRBJ2-3; 8 bases match TRBD2. From germline, CDR1 is SSHAT and CDR2 FNYEAQ (reference sequence). The CDR3 sequence is 16 residues long. The CDR3 spells CASSLDDGGAADTQYF. CDR3 in DNA: TGTGCTAGCAGCTTAGATGACGGGGGGGCCGCAGATACGCAGTATTTT.

In regard to this clonotype: An end of the junction differs from the germline gene, which may be a read error. The CDR3 spells CARSLLVAGGPSYNEQFF. The CDR3 DNA is TGTGCCCGCAGCTTGTTGGTGGCGGGGGGGCCCTCCTACAATGAGCAGTTCTTC. The chain is built from TRBV5-6 and TRBJ2-1; the match to TRBD2 covers 9 bases. This CDR3 region has 18 residues. From germline, CDR1 is SGHDT and CDR2 YYEEEE.

The V gene is TRBV6-2 or TRBV6-3, the J gene TRBJ2-3; 7 bases agree with TRBD2. The ends lost 7 bases at V and 4 bases at J; junction bases unmatched: 14. The CDR3 runs 16 residues. Germline CDR1 is MNHEY and CDR2 is SVGEGT. CDR3 residues: CASNLGLTSLPDTQYF. The DNA of the CDR3 is TGTGCCAGCAACCTGGGACTAACTAGCCTTCCAGATACGCAGTATTTT.

In its sample, this clonotype was seen a few times. The gene calls are TRBV6-2 or TRBV6-3 and TRBJ1-2; D unclear. The CDR3 runs to 13 residues. Deletions cut 10 bases from V and 5 bases from J, with 17 bases between. Germline assignment: CDR1 MNHEY and CDR2 SVGEGT. The CDR3 spells CATDSAPLYGYTF. DNA of the CDR3: TGTGCCACTGACTCGGCGCCCCTGTATGGCTACACCTTC.

The chain carries TRBV6-5 and TRBJ2-3; unclear D gene. This CDR3 spans 15 amino acids. Trimming stripped 6 bases from V and 1 base from J, with 14 bases between. Per the germline V gene, CDR1 is MNHEY and CDR2 is SVGAGI. The CDR3 DNA sequence: TGTGCCAGCAGCCCTACCTGGGCTGGCACAGATACGCAGTATTTT. Its protein product is CASSPTWAGTDTQYF.

This clonotype was counted a few times. V and J are TRBV10-3 and TRBJ2-3; 10 bases line up with TRBD2. The CDR3 spans 17 residues. Germline lookup yields CDR1 ENHRY and CDR2 SYGVKD. The J segment lost 2 bases and the V segment lost 0 bases, leaving 5 bases of the junction unmatched. The CDR3 here is CAISESSGGPSTDTQYF. The CDR3 DNA sequence: TGTGCCATCAGTGAGTCTAGCGGGGGGCCATCCACAGATACGCAGTATTTT.

This clonotype has a handful of counts. V gene TRBV7-2 combines with J gene TRBJ2-3, with 9 bases lining up with TRBD2. The CDR3 is 15 residues long. J gave up 1 base and V 7 bases, and 6 bases lay outside the gene matches. Per the germline V gene, CDR1 is SGHTA and CDR2 is FQGNSA. The CDR3 region is CASTVSGGRTDTQYF. The CDR3 nucleotides are TGTGCCAGCACCGTCAGCGGGGGGCGCACAGATACGCAGTATTTT.

The chain carries TRBV12-3 or TRBV12-4 and TRBJ2-6, with D unresolved. The CDR3 totals 14 residues. V gave up 10 bases and J gave up 0 bases, with 10 bases separating them. This chain's CDR3 is CATKENSGANVLTF. CDR3 bases: TGTGCCACCAAGGAGAACTCTGGGGCCAACGTCCTGACTTTC.

This rearrangement joins TRBV13 to TRBJ2-7, with 8 bases lining up with TRBD2. This CDR3 region has 15 residues. Germline V gene lookup returns CDR1 PRHDT and CDR2 FYEKMQ (reference sequence). The V and J ends lost 5 bases and 5 bases, in that order; junction bases with no gene match: 11. The CDR3 here is CASSPAGGAFDEQYF. The CDR3 DNA sequence: TGTGCCAGCAGCCCCGCGGGGGGCGCGTTTGACGAGCAGTACTTC. Full variable domain (remainder filled in from reference TRBV13 and TRBJ2-7): AAGVIQSPRHLIKEKRETATLKCYPIPRHDTVYWYQQGPGQDPQFLISFYEKMQSDKGSIPDRFSAQQFSDYHSELNMSSLELGDSALYFCASSPAGGAFDEQYFGPGTRLTVT.

This clonotype was found a few times. The chain has TRBV28 and TRBJ2-7, with 9 bases lining up with TRBD1. Germline CDR1 and CDR2: MDHEN and SYDVKM. V was pared by 2 bases and J by 5 bases, with 7 bases of the junction left unmatched. The CDR3 is made up of 15 amino acids. The CDR3 sequence is CASSLPGTGRHEQYF. In nucleotides, the CDR3 is TGTGCCAGCAGTTTACCCGGGACAGGGAGGCACGAGCAGTACTTC.

This clonotype has a handful of counts. CDR3 nucleotides: TGCGCCAGCAGCTTGGTGGCATTGGACACTCCAGCCTACGAGCAGTACTTC. Its translation: CASSLVALDTPAYEQYF. The chain recombines TRBV5-1 with TRBJ2-7; D may be TRBD1 (5 bases). V gave up 0 bases and J gave up 2 bases, with 18 bases separating them. Germline V gene sequence: CDR1 SGHRS, CDR2 YFSETQ. CDR3 length equals 17 residues.

The chain has TRBV12-3 or TRBV12-4 and TRBJ2-5; D might be TRBD2 (6 bases). The V and J ends lost 1 base and 2 bases respectively, with 8 bases between them. This CDR3 is built from 14 residues. CDR3 sequence reads: CASSLVAVQETQYF. For the CDR3, the DNA is TGTGCCAGCAGTTTAGTAGCGGTTCAAGAGACCCAGTACTTC.

As DNA, the CDR3 is TGTGCCAGCTCACCACCGGGGGGGCAAGGGCAGCCCCAGCATTTT. As protein: CASSPPGGQGQPQHF. The chain uses TRBV18 and TRBJ1-5, with D maybe TRBD1 (6 bases). CDR3 length: 15 amino acids. Germline lookup yields CDR1 KGHSH and CDR2 LQKENI. Trimming cost V 0 bases and J 7 bases, with 13 bases left between them.

The chain carries TRBV2 and TRBJ2-3; a weak D match, TRBD2 (6 bases). Germline CDR1 SNHLY, CDR2 FYNNEI. The length of the CDR3 is 14 residues. Trimming stripped 7 bases from V and 2 bases from J, with 13 bases between. CDR3 region: CASTSAGYTDTQYF. The CDR3 DNA reads TGTGCCAGCACTAGCGCCGGGTACACAGATACGCAGTATTTT.

This chain connects TRBV12-3 or TRBV12-4 to TRBJ1-5, with TRBD1 as a possible D gene (6 bases). The V and J ends lost 3 bases and 4 bases respectively, with 10 bases between them. The CDR3 is 14 residues long. The CDR3, as DNA: TGTGCCAGCAGTTTCAGGGGAGGGAATCAGCCCCAGCATTTT. Its translation is CASSFRGGNQPQHF.

Only a few counts were recorded for this clonotype. The V call is TRBV29-1, the J call TRBJ2-7; possible D gene TRBD2, 6 bases. Germline lookup yields CDR1 SQVTM and CDR2 ANQGSEA. CDR3 size: 16 residues. V gave up 4 bases and J gave up 3 bases, with 22 bases separating them. The CDR3 DNA sequence: TGCAGCGTTGCAGGAGGGTCCCACTTCTACTACTACGAGCAGTACTTC. Amino acid sequence: CSVAGGSHFYYYEQYF.

This chain joins TRBV5-1 and TRBJ1-1; TRBD1 agrees at 10 bases. V gave up 4 bases and J gave up 2 bases; unmatched junction bases: 8. The CDR3 is made up of 16 amino acids. Germline values: CDR1 SGHRS, CDR2 YFSETQ. The CDR3, as DNA: TGCGCCAGCAGCACGGGACAGGGGCCTGGTAACACTGAAGCTTTCTTT. Its translation: CASSTGQGPGNTEAFF.

This clonotype was counted at least ten times. The chain combines TRBV20-1 with TRBJ2-7; no clear D. Germline lookup yields CDR1 DFQATT and CDR2 SNEGSKA (reference sequence). The CDR3 is 16 residues long. Trimming removed 6 bases at V and 5 bases at J, with 26 bases between. The CDR3 loop reads CSALVNTVALFHEQYF. CDR3 coding DNA: TGCAGTGCCCTAGTTAATACGGTAGCCCTCTTCCACGAGCAGTACTTC.

Details on this clonotype: A junction end diverges from the germline sequence, so it may reflect a read error. J is TRBJ1-4 and V is TRBV9, with TRBD1 matching 7 bases. CDR1 and CDR2 (germline): SGDLS, YYNGEE. This CDR3 is built from 14 residues. CDR3 DNA: TGTGCCAGCAGCGTCGGGACAGCTAATGGAAAACTGTTTTTT. Protein product: CASSVGTANGKLFF.